The present entry profiles one T cell receptor (beta chain) with its context. The antigen is unknown. This sample also contains other DNA sequences that code for the same CDR3. Treatment indicated: about 20 received Ad26.COV2.S at low or high dose, single or two shots; 5 received placebo; per-sample allocation not given. Specimens were obtained on day 63 following the first vaccine or placebo injection. Donor was an adult aged 18-55 years in Boston. This record belongs to a study of Ad26.COV2.S vaccination and SARS-CoV-2 variants. At the level of the study: The vaccine Ad26.COV2.S was put into the muscle once, or twice with 56 days between. Notes on the study in general: Placebo and vaccine recipients had non-spike TCR breadth that was similar.

The data were produced by immunoSEQ multiplex PCR, yet TCRdb's version contains in-frame clones alone and is incomplete. The sample has roughly 700,000 clones, around 89% seen once. Sequencing was performed on peripheral blood, taken in a trial of Ad26.COV2.S vaccine versus placebo. The clonotype comes from a person between 18 and 60 years old who received the Ad26.COV2.S COVID-19 vaccine or a placebo.

DNA for the CDR3: TGTGCCAGCAGTTTGGGACAAGAGACCCAGTACTTC. It specifies CASSLGQETQYF. This sequence joins TRBV12-3 or TRBV12-4 and TRBJ2-5; no clear D gene. Trimming took 3 bases from V and 2 from J, leaving 4 bases between them. There are 12 residues in the CDR3.